What follows describes a single T cell receptor (beta chain). The antigen is unknown. CDR1 is SGHAT and CDR2 is FQNNGV in the germline V gene. V was shortened by 1 base and J by 4 bases, with 7 bases between the two germline ends. CDR3 length equals 13 residues. This sample was taken from a study of CD8 T cells in ankylosing spondylitis. General study results and limits: Disease-linked clones were reportedly significantly enriched in matched ankylosing spondylitis synovial fluid. CD8+ by phenotype, disease-linked clones were relatively rare in peripheral blood. A TCR beta motif made of eight highly homologous variants seemed typical of ankylosing spondylitis blood. A subset of motif variants has previously been described in the synovial fluid and blood of reactive arthritis.

Preparation of TCR beta libraries was done by quantitative 5'-RACE with molecular barcodes. A single record per CDR3 protein comes from TCRdb applying MiXCR to the 5' RACE reads. The table shows more than 400,000 distinct CDR3 sequences, with under 5.5% occurring only once. Specimen: blood, either unsorted or a sorted T cell fraction (not recorded which). The chain uses TRBV11-2 and TRBJ1-2; D unclear. The source of this sequence is a male donor with ankylosing spondylitis. CDR3 protein: CASSLGSRYGYTF. DNA for the CDR3: TGTGCCAGCAGCTTAGGGTCCCGCTATGGCTACACCTTC.